This entry features one TCR beta chain sequence. Its cognate antigen is unknown. The data were obtained in a study of cytomegalovirus exposure and HLA in healthy donors. With 60 Vbeta and 13 Jbeta primers, the PCR was carried out. Method: immunoSEQ multiplex PCR; TCRdb's copy keeps in-frame clones and lacks some. The top ten hold 3.4% of the sample, which has about 150,000 clones, roughly four fifths seen once. These donors, healthy bone marrow donors, were studied. Whole-study results and caveats: CMV serostatus was the only recorded immune exposure for donors. Several top significant clusters appeared, in a later analysis, to be linked to common viral pathogens. It was reported that the classifier diagnosed cytomegalovirus status with high specificity and sensitivity in both the original and validation cohorts.

V was clipped by 4 bases and J by 5 bases, with 21 bases between them. Per the germline V gene, CDR1 is SGDLS and CDR2 is YYNGEE. CDR3 length: 16 residues. The genes are TRBV9 and TRBJ1-1; D unresolved. The specimen sequenced was PBMCs. This clonotype was sampled from a male donor in good health and CMV-seronegative. The CDR3 nucleotides are TGTGCCAGCAGCCCCCGCAGTATGAGGGATGGGACTGAAGCTTTCTTT. Protein sequence: CASSPRSMRDGTEAFF.